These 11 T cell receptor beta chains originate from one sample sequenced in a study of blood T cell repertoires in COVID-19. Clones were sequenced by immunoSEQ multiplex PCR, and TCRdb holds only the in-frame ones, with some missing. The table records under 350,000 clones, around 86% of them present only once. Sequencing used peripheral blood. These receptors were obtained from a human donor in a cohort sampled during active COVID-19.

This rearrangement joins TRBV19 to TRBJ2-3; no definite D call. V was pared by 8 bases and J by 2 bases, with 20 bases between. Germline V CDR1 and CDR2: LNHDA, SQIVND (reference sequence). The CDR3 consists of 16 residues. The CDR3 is CASGRRSVLVTDTQYF. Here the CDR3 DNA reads TGTGCCAGTGGTAGAAGATCCGTTTTAGTCACAGATACGCAGTATTTT. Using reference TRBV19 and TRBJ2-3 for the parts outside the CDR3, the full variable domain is DGGITQSPKYLFRKEGQNVTLSCEQNLNHDAMYWYRQDPGQGLRLIYYSQIVNDFQKGDIAEGYSVSREKKESFPLTVTSAQKNPTAFYLCASGRRSVLVTDTQYFGPGTRLTVL.

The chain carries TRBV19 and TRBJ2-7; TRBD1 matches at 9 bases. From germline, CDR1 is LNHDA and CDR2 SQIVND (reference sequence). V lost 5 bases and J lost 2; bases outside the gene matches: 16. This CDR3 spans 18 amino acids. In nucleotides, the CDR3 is TGTGCCAGTAGTGTACGGAAATCCCTCCGACAGGGGGCCTACGAGCAGTACTTC. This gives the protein CASSVRKSLRQGAYEQYF.

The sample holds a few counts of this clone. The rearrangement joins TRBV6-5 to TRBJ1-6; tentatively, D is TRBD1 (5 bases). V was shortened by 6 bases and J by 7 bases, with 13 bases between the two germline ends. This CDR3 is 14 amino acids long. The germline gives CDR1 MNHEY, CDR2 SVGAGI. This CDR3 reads CASSLWAGNSPLHF. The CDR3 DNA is TGTGCCAGCAGCCTTTGGGCAGGGAATTCACCCCTCCACTTT.

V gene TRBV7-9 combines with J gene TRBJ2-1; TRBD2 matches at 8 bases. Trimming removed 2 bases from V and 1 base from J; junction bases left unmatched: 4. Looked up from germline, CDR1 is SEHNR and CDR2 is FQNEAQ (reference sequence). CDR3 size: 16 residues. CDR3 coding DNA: TGTGCCAGCAGCTTATTTGGCGGGAGGTCCTACAATGAGCAGTTCTTC. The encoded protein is CASSLFGGRSYNEQFF.

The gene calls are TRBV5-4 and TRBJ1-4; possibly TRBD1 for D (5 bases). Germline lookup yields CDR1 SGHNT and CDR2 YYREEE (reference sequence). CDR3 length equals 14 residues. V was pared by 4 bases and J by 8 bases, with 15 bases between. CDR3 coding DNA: TGTGCCAGCAGCACGCAGGGTCGTGGGGAAAAACTGTTTTTT. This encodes CASSTQGRGEKLFF. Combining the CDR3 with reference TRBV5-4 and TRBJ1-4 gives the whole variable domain ETGVTQSPTHLIKTRGQQVTLRCSSQSGHNTVSWYQQALGQGPQFIFQYYREEENGRGNFPPRFSGLQFPNYSSELNVNALELDDSALYLCASSTQGRGEKLFFGSGTQLSVL.

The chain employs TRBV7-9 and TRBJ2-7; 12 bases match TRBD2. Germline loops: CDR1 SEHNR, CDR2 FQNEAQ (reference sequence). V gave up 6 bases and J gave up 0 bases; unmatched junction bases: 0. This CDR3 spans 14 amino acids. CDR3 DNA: TGTGCCAGCAGGACTAGCGGGAGCTCCTACGAGCAGTACTTC. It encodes CASRTSGSSYEQYF.

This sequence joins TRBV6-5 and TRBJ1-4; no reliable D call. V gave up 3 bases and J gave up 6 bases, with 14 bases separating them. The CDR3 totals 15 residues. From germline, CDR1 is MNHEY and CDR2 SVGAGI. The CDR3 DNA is TGTGCCAGCAGTTATCGCGGTTTCGTAGATGAAAAACTGTTTTTT. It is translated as CASSYRGFVDEKLFF.

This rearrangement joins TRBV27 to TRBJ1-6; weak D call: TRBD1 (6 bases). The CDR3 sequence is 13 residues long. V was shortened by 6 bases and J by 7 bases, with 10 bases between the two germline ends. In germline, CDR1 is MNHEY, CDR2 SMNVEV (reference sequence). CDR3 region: CASRQGGNSPLHF. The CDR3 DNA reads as TGTGCCAGCAGACAGGGAGGGAATTCACCCCTCCACTTT.

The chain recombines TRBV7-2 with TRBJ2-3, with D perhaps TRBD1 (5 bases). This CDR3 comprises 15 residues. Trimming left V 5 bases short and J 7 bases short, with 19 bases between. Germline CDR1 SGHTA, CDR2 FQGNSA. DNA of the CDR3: TGTGCCAGCAGCCCCCATAGGGGCTCCGGTAATACGCAGTATTTT. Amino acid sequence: CASSPHRGSGNTQYF.

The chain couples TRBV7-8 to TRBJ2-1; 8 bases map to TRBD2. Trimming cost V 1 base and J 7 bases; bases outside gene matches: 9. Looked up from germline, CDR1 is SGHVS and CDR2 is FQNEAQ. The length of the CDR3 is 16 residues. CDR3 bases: TGTGCCAGCAGCTTAGTTCCAGCGGGAGTCGGGAATGAGCAGTTCTTC. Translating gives CASSLVPAGVGNEQFF.

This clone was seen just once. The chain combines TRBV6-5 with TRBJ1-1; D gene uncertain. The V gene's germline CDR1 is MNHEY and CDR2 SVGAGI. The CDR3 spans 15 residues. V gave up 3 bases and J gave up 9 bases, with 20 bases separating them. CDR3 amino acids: CASSYSVEAANQAFF. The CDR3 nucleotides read TGTGCCAGCAGTTATAGTGTAGAGGCAGCCAACCAAGCTTTCTTT.